The clone carrying this T cell receptor (beta chain) was recorded at least ten times. No antigen is known for it. This sample stems from a study of regulatory T cells in long-lasting Graves disease. Across the study: Patients with new Graves' disease had used antithyroid drugs below 3 months.

Investigators prepared the TCR beta libraries by applying iRepertoire HTBI primers and Arm-PCR of CDR3 regions. MiXCR, applied by TCRdb to the multiplex PCR reads, yields one record per CDR3 protein. Altogether hundreds of thousands of distinct CDR3 sequences are present, roughly 15% being singletons, with the ten largest covering roughly 18%. The time point here: newly diagnosed GD, antithyroid drugs for less than 3 months. With RNA extracted from PBMCs as input, the TCR library was made. V lost 5 bases and J lost 7, with 8 bases in between. This CDR3 is 11 amino acids long. Study-level points and caveats: When disease was persistent, TRBV28, TRBJ1-2 and TRBJ2-5 were the favored segments.

The same specimen was also included in a second study, on T cells in Graves' hyperthyroidism and ophthalmopathy.

The chain has TRBV12-3 or TRBV12-4 and TRBJ1-2, with D hard to call. The TCR sequence derives from a woman aged 30 to 39 with Graves disease. Sequenced here: peripheral blood mononuclear cells (PBMCs), sampled at new diagnosis, from a patient treated with antithyroid drugs. CDR3 protein: CASSPRGGYTF. The CDR3 DNA reads as TGTGCCAGCAGTCCGCGGGGTGGCTACACCTTC.